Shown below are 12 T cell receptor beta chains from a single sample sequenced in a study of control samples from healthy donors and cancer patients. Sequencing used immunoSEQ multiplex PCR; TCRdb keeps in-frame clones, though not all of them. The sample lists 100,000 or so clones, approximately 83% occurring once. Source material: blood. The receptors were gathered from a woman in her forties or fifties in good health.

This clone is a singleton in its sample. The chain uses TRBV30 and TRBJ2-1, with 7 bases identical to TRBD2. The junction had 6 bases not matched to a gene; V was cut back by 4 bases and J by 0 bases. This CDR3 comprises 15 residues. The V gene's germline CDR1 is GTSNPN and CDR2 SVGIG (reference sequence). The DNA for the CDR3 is TGTGCCTGGACCGGGACTATAAACTCCTACAATGAGCAGTTCTTC. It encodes CAWTGTINSYNEQFF.

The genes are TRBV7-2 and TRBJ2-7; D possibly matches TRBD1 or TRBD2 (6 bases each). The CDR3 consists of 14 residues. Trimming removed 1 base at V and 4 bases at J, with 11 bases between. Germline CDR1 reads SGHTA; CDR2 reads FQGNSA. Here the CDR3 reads CASSLDGGQYEQYF. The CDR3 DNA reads TGTGCCAGCAGCTTAGACGGGGGCCAATACGAGCAGTACTTC.

DNA for the CDR3: TGTGCCAGCAGTTACTCGGGGGGTACTGAAGCTTTCTTT. Translated, it gives CASSYSGGTEAFF. The chain joins TRBV6-6 to TRBJ1-1; D may be TRBD1 (5 bases). The ends were cut back, 0 bases at V and 5 bases at J, with 7 bases in the middle. Germline lookup yields CDR1 MNHNY and CDR2 SVGAGI (reference sequence). The CDR3 is 13 residues long.

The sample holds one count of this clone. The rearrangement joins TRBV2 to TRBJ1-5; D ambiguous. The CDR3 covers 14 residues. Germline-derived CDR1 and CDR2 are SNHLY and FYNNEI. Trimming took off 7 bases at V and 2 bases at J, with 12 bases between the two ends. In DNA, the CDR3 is TGTGCCAGCAAAGAGAGACGGGGCAATCAGCCCCAGCATTTT. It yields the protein CASKERRGNQPQHF.

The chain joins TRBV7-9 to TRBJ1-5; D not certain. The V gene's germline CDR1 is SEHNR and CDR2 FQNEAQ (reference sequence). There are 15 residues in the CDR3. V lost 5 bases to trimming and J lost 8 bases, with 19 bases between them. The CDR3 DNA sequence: TGTGCCAGCAGCGGAGCTGGAGGGAAAGGCGAGCCCCAGCATTTT. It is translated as CASSGAGGKGEPQHF.

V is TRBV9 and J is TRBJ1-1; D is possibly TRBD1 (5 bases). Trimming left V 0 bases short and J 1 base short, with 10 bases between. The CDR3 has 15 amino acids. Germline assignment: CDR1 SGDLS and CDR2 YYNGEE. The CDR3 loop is CASSVAAGPNTEAFF. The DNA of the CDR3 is TGTGCCAGCAGCGTAGCGGCAGGGCCGAACACTGAAGCTTTCTTT.

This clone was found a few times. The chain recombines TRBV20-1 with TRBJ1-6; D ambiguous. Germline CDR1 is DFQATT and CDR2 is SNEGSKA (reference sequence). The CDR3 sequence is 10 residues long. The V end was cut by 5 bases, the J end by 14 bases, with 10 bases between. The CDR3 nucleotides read TGCAGTGCTGTGCAGGAGGCCCTCCACTTT. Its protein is CSAVQEALHF.

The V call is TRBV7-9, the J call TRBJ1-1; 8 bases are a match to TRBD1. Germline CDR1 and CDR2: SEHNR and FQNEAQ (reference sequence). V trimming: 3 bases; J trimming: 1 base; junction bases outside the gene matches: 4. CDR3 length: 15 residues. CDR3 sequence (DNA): TGTGCCAGCAGCTTGACAGGGGTGGGGAACACTGAAGCTTTCTTT. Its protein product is CASSLTGVGNTEAFF.

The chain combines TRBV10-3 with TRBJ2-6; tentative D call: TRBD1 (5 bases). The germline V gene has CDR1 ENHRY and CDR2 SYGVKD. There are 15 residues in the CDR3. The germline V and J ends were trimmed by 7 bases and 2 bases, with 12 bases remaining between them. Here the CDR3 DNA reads TGTGCCATCAACCCCGGACATCCTGGGGCCAACGTCCTGACTTTC. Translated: CAINPGHPGANVLTF.

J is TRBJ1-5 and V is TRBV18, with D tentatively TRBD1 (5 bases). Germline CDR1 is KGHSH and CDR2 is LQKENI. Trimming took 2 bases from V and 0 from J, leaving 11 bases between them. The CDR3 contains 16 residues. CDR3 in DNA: TGTGCCAGCTCACCATCGCGCCAGGGTAGCAATCAGCCCCAGCATTTT. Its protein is CASSPSRQGSNQPQHF.

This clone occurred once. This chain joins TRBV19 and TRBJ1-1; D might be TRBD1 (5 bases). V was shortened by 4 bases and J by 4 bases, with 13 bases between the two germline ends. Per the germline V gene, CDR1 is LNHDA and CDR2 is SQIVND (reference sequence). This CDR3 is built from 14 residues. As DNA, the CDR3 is TGTGCCAGTAGTACTTCGGGACGGCTCACTGAAGCTTTCTTT. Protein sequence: CASSTSGRLTEAFF.

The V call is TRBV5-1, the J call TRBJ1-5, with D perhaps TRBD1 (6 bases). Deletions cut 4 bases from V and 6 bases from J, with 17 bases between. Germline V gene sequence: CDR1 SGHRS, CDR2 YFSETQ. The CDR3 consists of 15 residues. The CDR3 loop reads CASSPSEGVRQPQHF. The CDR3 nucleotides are TGCGCCAGCAGCCCCTCGGAGGGGGTGCGTCAGCCCCAGCATTTT.